This TCR beta chain was profiled in a study of blood T cell repertoires in COVID-19. Study in general: COVID-19 samples, acute and convalescent, were from the United States, Italy and Spain. Sample material is recorded as cDNA or gDNA derived from T cells, B-cell-depleted T cells, or PBMCs.

Libraries were prepared by immunoSEQ multiplex PCR; TCRdb keeps only in-frame clonotypes and omits some of them. The repertoire holds about 50,000 clones, roughly 90% seen once, with 3.1% in the top ten. CDR1 is LGHNA and CDR2 is YSLEER in the germline V gene. Trimming pared 6 bases from V and 5 bases from J, leaving 19 bases between. This CDR3 is built from 16 residues. The chain uses TRBV4-3 and TRBJ2-2, with a possible D match to TRBD2 (5 bases). The sequenced sample consisted of peripheral blood. The origin of this receptor is a human donor in a cohort sampled during active COVID-19. CDR3 region: CASRPGGFVETGELFF. CDR3 bases: TGCGCCAGCAGGCCAGGAGGTTTCGTTGAGACCGGGGAGCTGTTTTTT.